What follows are 4 T cell receptor beta chains derived from one specimen sequenced in a study of blood T cell repertoires in COVID-19. The assay was immunoSEQ multiplex PCR, and TCRdb's table has in-frame clones only and misses some. This sample yields about 340,000 clones, of which roughly 90% are seen a single time; about 7% belongs to the top ten. Sequencing was carried out using peripheral blood. The receptors stem from a woman aged 70 to 79 with COVID-19, enrolled during active disease.

This sequence joins TRBV5-1 and TRBJ1-2; perhaps TRBD1 as D (6 bases). This CDR3 is built from 14 residues. V was cut by 1 base and J by 4 bases, with 11 bases left in between. From germline, CDR1 is SGHRS and CDR2 YFSETQ. CDR3 bases: TGCGCCAGCAGCTTGACAGGGAATATCTATGGCTACACCTTC. Translating gives CASSLTGNIYGYTF.

The chain is built from TRBV21-1 and TRBJ1-2; TRBD1 reflects the table's D call only, with no check against the DNA. TRBV21-1 has pseudogene status. This CDR3 is 17 amino acids long. For the CDR3, the DNA is TGTGCCAGCAGCAGTAGCCCCCAGGGGGCGAAAAACTATGGCTACACCTTC. Its protein product is CASSSSPQGAKNYGYTF.

Only a few counts were recorded for this clone. V is TRBV7-2 and J is TRBJ2-7; TRBD2 matches 9 bases. Looked up from germline, CDR1 is SGHTA and CDR2 is FQGNSA. CDR3 length: 15 amino acids. V shed 4 bases and J 0 bases; nucleotides not matched to a gene: 4. CDR3 protein: CASSSSGGYSYEQYF. The CDR3 bases are TGTGCCAGCAGCTCCAGCGGGGGGTACTCCTACGAGCAGTACTTC.

This clone came up a few times. This chain uses TRBV9 with TRBJ1-2; 7 bases are shared with TRBD1. Germline-derived CDR1 and CDR2 are SGDLS and YYNGEE. This CDR3 spans 14 amino acids. V lost 4 bases and J lost 7; bases outside the gene matches: 10. As DNA, the CDR3 is TGTGCCAGCAGCCCCGGAGGGACAGTGGCTGGCTACACCTTC. Translating gives CASSPGGTVAGYTF.